Listed below are T cell receptor beta chains from one sample, sequenced in a study of shared clonotypes between healthy human individuals. Generated by immunoSEQ multiplex PCR, the TCRdb table keeps only in-frame clones and is missing some. The data contain about 1.9 million clones, 90% to 95% of them singletons. The specimen was naive CD8+ T cells from PBMCs. These receptors all come from a man younger than 35 in good health. Some clones in this sample may be carry-over from other donors' samples. The CDR3 runs from the conserved cysteine through the conserved F or W. Each record gives: J gene, clone size, V gene, D gene, CDR3 protein, CDR3 DNA. The D gene is left open where the match is weak. Size is stated for part of the rows, as once, few or many counts, or as a class when the clone is expanded.

TRBJ1-4 | - | TRBV7-9 | - | CASSLQNEKLFF | TGTGCCAGCAGCCTCCAGAATGAAAAACTGTTTTTT
TRBJ2-7 | - | TRBV7-2 | TRBD2 | CASSYPGLAGGGEQYF | TGTGCCAGCAGCTACCCGGGTCTAGCGGGAGGCGGCGAGCAGTACTTC
TRBJ1-2 | - | TRBV6-1 | - | CASSEWRGDKVDTF | TGTGCCAGCAGTGAATGGAGGGGCGATAAGGTAGACACCTTC
TRBJ2-1 | - | TRBV7-6 | - | CASSSDRLSHEQFF | TGTGCCAGCAGCTCTGATCGGTTGTCACATGAGCAGTTCTTC
TRBJ2-1 | - | TRBV7-9 | TRBD2 | CASSPPSGTEQFF | TGTGCCAGCAGCCCGCCTAGCGGGACAGAGCAGTTCTTC
TRBJ2-3 | - | TRBV7-9 | - | CASSRSTDTQYF | TGTGCCAGCAGCCGTAGCACAGATACGCAGTATTTT
TRBJ2-1 | - | TRBV7-2 | TRBD2 | CASSLPGRVSEQFF | TGTGCCAGCAGCCTCCCGGGGAGGGTGAGTGAGCAGTTCTTC
TRBJ2-1 | - | TRBV7-9 | TRBD2 | CASSLAVSGYYNEQFF | TGTGCCAGCAGCTTAGCGGTTAGCGGGTACTACAATGAGCAGTTCTTC
TRBJ2-2 | - | TRBV4-2 | - | CASSQAPRASGELFF | TGTGCCAGCAGCCAAGCTCCACGGGCTTCCGGGGAGCTGTTTTTT
TRBJ2-7 | - | TRBV5-6 | - | CASSLGLASYEQYF | TGTGCCAGCAGCTTAGGGCTCGCTTCCTACGAGCAGTACTTC
TRBJ2-7 | once | TRBV5-8 | - | CASSRGGLHF | TGTGCCAGCAGCAGGGGGGGTTTGCACTTC
TRBJ2-7 | - | TRBV7-9 | TRBD1 | CASSGTGGRSYEQYF | TGTGCCAGCAGCGGGACAGGGGGTAGGTCCTACGAGCAGTACTTC
TRBJ1-1 | - | TRBV5-6 | - | CASSSRRAYRDVGYTEAFF | TGTGCCAGCAGCTCTCGCCGGGCTTACAGGGATGTGGGGTACACTGAAGCTTTCTTT
TRBJ1-2 | few | TRBV5-8 | TRBD1 | CASSLLGQIDGYTF | TGTGCCAGCAGTTTGTTGGGACAGATCGATGGCTACACCTTC
TRBJ2-1 | - | TRBV7-8 | TRBD2 | CASSLLAGVSPFF | TGTGCCAGCAGCTTACTAGCGGGAGTCAGTCCTTTCTTC
TRBJ2-5 | - | TRBV9 | TRBD2 | CASSVGGSRQETQYF | TGTGCCAGCAGCGTCGGCGGGAGTCGACAAGAGACCCAGTACTTC
TRBJ1-2 | - | TRBV13 | TRBD1 | CASSLGQGANYGYTF | TGTGCCAGCAGCTTAGGTCAGGGGGCGAACTATGGCTACACCTTC
TRBJ2-2 | - | TRBV4-3 | TRBD2 | CASSQRLAGERDTGELFF | TGCGCCAGCAGCCAGCGACTAGCGGGAGAAAGGGACACCGGGGAGCTGTTTTTT
TRBJ2-1 | - | TRBV5-6 | TRBD2 | CASSPGTSVYNEQFF | TGTGCCAGCAGCCCCGGGACTAGCGTTTACAATGAGCAGTTCTTC
TRBJ1-2 | - | TRBV4-1 | - | CASSQDITANYGYTF | TGCGCCAGCAGCCAAGATATCACAGCTAACTATGGCTACACCTTC
TRBJ2-7 | - | TRBV5-8 | - | CASSFGTPLGREQYF | TGTGCCAGCAGCTTCGGGACACCGCTCGGGCGCGAGCAGTACTTC
TRBJ1-5 | - | TRBV10-3 | - | CAISEHGSNSNQPQHF | TGTGCCATCAGTGAGCATGGTTCGAATAGCAATCAGCCCCAGCATTTT
TRBJ1-3 | - | TRBV2 | - | CASSDNAGNTIYF | TGTGCCAGCAGTGATAATGCGGGAAACACCATATATTTT
TRBJ2-7 | - | TRBV6-5 | TRBD2 | CASSYGLAGSEQYF | TGTGCCAGCAGTTACGGACTAGCGGGATCCGAGCAGTACTTC
TRBJ2-1 | once | TRBV5-6 | TRBD1 | CASSWDRGYQEQFF | TGTGCCAGCAGCTGGGACAGGGGGTACCAAGAGCAGTTCTTC
TRBJ1-1 | - | TRBV4-1 | - | CASSPPRNTEAFF | TGCGCCAGCAGCCCTCCCAGGAACACTGAAGCTTTCTTT
TRBJ2-7 | once | TRBV7-9 | - | CASSSGGLDEQYF | TGTGCCAGCAGCTCAGGAGGTTTAGACGAGCAGTACTTC
TRBJ1-2 | - | TRBV27 | TRBD1 | CASSLGTGYYGYTF | TGTGCCAGCAGTTTAGGGACAGGGTACTATGGCTACACCTTC